This entry lists 21 T cell receptor beta chains sequenced from one sample in a study of blood T cell repertoires in COVID-19. Generated by immunoSEQ multiplex PCR, the TCRdb table keeps only in-frame clones and is missing some. The table has 310,000 or so clones, 87% seen once. Sequencing used PBMCs or T cells enriched from blood (not recorded which). Source of these receptors: a middle-aged woman who had recovered from COVID-19.

This clone turned up a few times. V gene TRBV2 combines with J gene TRBJ2-2, with a possible D match to TRBD1 (5 bases). The ends were cut back, 6 bases at V and 7 bases at J, with 15 bases in the middle. The V gene's germline CDR1 is SNHLY and CDR2 FYNNEI. The CDR3 extends over 14 amino acids. The CDR3 sequence: CASRMGLGNGELFF. The CDR3 DNA is TGTGCCAGCAGGATGGGGCTTGGGAACGGGGAGCTGTTTTTT.

The chain is built from TRBV2 and TRBJ1-3; 9 bases fit TRBD1. The CDR3 has 19 residues. The germline V gene has CDR1 SNHLY and CDR2 FYNNEI. Trimming took 4 bases from V and 2 from J; bases not matched to a gene: 15. Here the CDR3 reads CASSGDRALNPIAGNTIYF. In DNA, the CDR3 is TGTGCCAGCAGTGGGGACAGGGCCCTAAACCCTATCGCTGGAAACACCATATATTTT.

The rearrangement links TRBV20-1 to TRBJ1-1, with D unclear. The CDR3 has 11 amino acids. Germline values: CDR1 DFQATT, CDR2 SNEGSKA (reference sequence). V lost 6 bases, J lost 7 bases, and 12 bases lay in between. DNA for the CDR3: TGCAGTGCCCGGGAGGGAAGTGAAGCTTTCTTT. Translating gives CSAREGSEAFF.

Notes on this clone: The sample holds other DNA sequences that translate to the same CDR3. J is TRBJ2-5 and V is TRBV19, with TRBD2 identical over 7 bases. Per the germline V gene, CDR1 is LNHDA and CDR2 is SQIVND (reference sequence). V shed 1 base and J 2 bases; nucleotides not matched to a gene: 1. This CDR3 contains 14 residues. CDR3 sequence: CASSIGRGQETQYF. The CDR3 region has the DNA TGTGCCAGTAGTATAGGGCGGGGGCAAGAGACCCAGTACTTC.

The sample holds a few counts of this clone. CDR3: CASSLGATGELFF. The CDR3 DNA reads TGTGCCAGCAGTTTGGGAGCCACCGGGGAGCTGTTTTTT. The chain links TRBV28 to TRBJ2-2; a weak D match, TRBD2 (5 bases). The V gene's germline CDR1 is MDHEN and CDR2 SYDVKM. V was clipped by 3 bases and J by 4 bases, with 6 bases between them. This CDR3 comprises 13 residues.

This chain uses TRBV30 with TRBJ2-1; D is unresolved. V lost 1 base, J lost 8 bases, and 12 bases lay in between. The CDR3 consists of 13 residues. Germline V CDR1 and CDR2: GTSNPN, SVGIG (reference sequence). CDR3 region: CAWSEQFGDEQFF. The CDR3 coding sequence is TGTGCCTGGAGTGAACAGTTTGGCGATGAGCAGTTCTTC.

CDR3: CASSFGLGGGADTQYF. The CDR3 DNA reads TGTGCCAGCAGCTTCGGCCTAGGTGGAGGCGCAGATACGCAGTATTTT. The chain has TRBV7-6 and TRBJ2-3, with a tentative D call TRBD2 (5 bases). Germline V CDR1 and CDR2: SGHVS, FNYEAQ. V lost 3 bases and J 4 bases, leaving 17 bases between the germline ends. CDR3 length equals 16 residues.

The CDR3 bases are TGTGCCAGCAGTTCCAACCCGGGAATCTCCTACGAGCAGTACTTC. Amino acids: CASSSNPGISYEQYF. The rearrangement links TRBV6-5 to TRBJ2-7; D may be TRBD2 (5 bases). V was clipped by 4 bases and J by 0 bases, with 13 bases between them. The CDR3 loop spans 15 amino acids. CDR1 is MNHEY, CDR2 SVGAGI, per germline.

The rearrangement joins TRBV24-1 to TRBJ2-3; D perhaps matches TRBD1 (5 bases). Germline V gene data show CDR1 as KGHDR and CDR2 as SFDVKD. V lost 5 bases, J lost 0 bases, and 8 bases lay in between. This CDR3 is 14 amino acids long. The CDR3 loop is CATSAWTSTDTQYF. CDR3 coding DNA: TGTGCCACCAGTGCATGGACAAGCACAGATACGCAGTATTTT.

J is TRBJ2-7 and V is TRBV19; a weak D match, TRBD2 (5 bases). CDR3 length: 15 residues. Trimming took off 8 bases at V and 3 bases at J, with 20 bases between the two ends. CDR1 is LNHDA, CDR2 SQIVND, per germline (reference sequence). CDR3 loop: CASGRASGGSYEQYF. CDR3 coding DNA: TGTGCCAGTGGGCGGGCCAGCGGAGGCAGCTACGAGCAGTACTTC.

This chain links TRBV28 with TRBJ1-1; tentative D call: TRBD1 (6 bases). This CDR3 contains 15 residues. Trimming took 5 bases from V and 4 from J, leaving 17 bases between them. Looked up from germline, CDR1 is MDHEN and CDR2 is SYDVKM. CDR3 region: CASSPIRGVGTEAFF. The CDR3 DNA reads TGTGCCAGCAGTCCTATCAGGGGCGTTGGCACTGAAGCTTTCTTT.

The chain has TRBV2 and TRBJ1-2; 9 nucleotides agree with TRBD1. The CDR3 is 14 amino acids. Germline V gives CDR1 SNHLY, CDR2 FYNNEI. J lost 7 bases, V lost 3 bases, and 6 bases had no gene match. This CDR3 reads CASSETGGFGGYTF. The CDR3 DNA sequence: TGTGCCAGCAGTGAGACAGGGGGATTCGGTGGCTACACCTTC.

The CDR3: CASSTSRGRIEETQYF. CDR3 bases: TGTGCCAGTAGTACTTCTCGCGGGAGGATCGAAGAGACCCAGTACTTC. The rearrangement uses TRBV19 and TRBJ2-5, with 8 bases identical to TRBD2. The CDR3 totals 16 residues. The junction had 10 bases not matched to a gene; V was cut back by 4 bases and J by 3 bases. The V gene's germline CDR1 is LNHDA and CDR2 SQIVND (reference sequence).

This clone was seen at least ten times. This sequence joins TRBV3-1 (or the pseudogene TRBV3-2) and TRBJ2-1; D is possibly TRBD2 (5 bases). The CDR3 spans 14 residues. Trimming removed 4 bases at V and 4 bases at J, with 11 bases between. Germline-derived CDR1 and CDR2 are LGHDT and YNNKEL (reference sequence). CDR3 DNA: TGTGCCAGCAGCCTTGTAGCGATGTACAATGAGCAGTTCTTC. Protein: CASSLVAMYNEQFF.

V is TRBV23-1 and J is TRBJ2-1; D possibly corresponds to TRBD1 (5 bases). TRBV23-1 is given ORF status, its function remaining uncertain. There are 16 residues in the CDR3. The V gene lost 6 bases and the J gene lost 5 bases, with 20 bases spanning the gap. This CDR3 is CASSRPRQPQNNEQFF. The CDR3 DNA reads as TGCGCCAGCAGCCGTCCCCGACAGCCACAAAACAATGAGCAGTTCTTC.

The V and J genes are TRBV5-1 and TRBJ1-4; D not resolved. Germline values: CDR1 SGHRS, CDR2 YFSETQ. Trimming took off 0 bases at V and 4 bases at J, with 7 bases between the two ends. The CDR3 sequence is 14 residues long. CDR3: CASSLGRNNEKLFF. DNA of the CDR3: TGCGCCAGCAGCTTGGGGAGGAATAATGAAAAACTGTTTTTT.

The rearrangement uses TRBV11-1 and TRBJ2-1; 7 bases agree with TRBD2. V was pared by 4 bases and J by 0 bases, with 3 bases of the junction left unmatched. Germline assignment: CDR1 SGHAT and CDR2 FQDESV (reference sequence). CDR3 length equals 15 residues. CDR3 sequence: CASSSWDYSYNEQFF. The CDR3 nucleotides are TGTGCCAGCAGCTCCTGGGACTACTCCTACAATGAGCAGTTCTTC.

V and J are TRBV30 and TRBJ2-3, with TRBD1 matching over 11 bases. The CDR3 covers 16 residues. V shed 2 bases, J shed 0 bases, and the junction held 4 bases outside the gene matches. Germline-derived CDR1 and CDR2 are GTSNPN and SVGIG (reference sequence). The CDR3 DNA reads as TGTGCCTGGAGTATTGGGACAGGGGGAAGCACAGATACGCAGTATTTT. It is translated as CAWSIGTGGSTDTQYF.

The J gene is TRBJ1-6, the V gene TRBV19; a weak D match, TRBD1 (6 bases). The V and J ends lost 4 bases and 7 bases respectively, with 8 bases between them. CDR1 is LNHDA and CDR2 is SQIVND in the germline V gene (reference sequence). CDR3 length equals 13 residues. The CDR3 DNA is TGTGCCAGTAGTACCGGACAGAATTCACCCCTCCACTTT. This translates into CASSTGQNSPLHF.

The gene calls are TRBV9 and TRBJ2-1; a possible D gene is TRBD2 (7 bases). Looked up from germline, CDR1 is SGDLS and CDR2 is YYNGEE. The V and J ends lost 4 bases and 4 bases respectively, with 15 bases between them. This CDR3 has 15 residues. CDR3 DNA: TGTGCCAGCAGCCTCCCGGGAGGACAGTACAATGAGCAGTTCTTC. It is translated as CASSLPGGQYNEQFF.

The rearrangement joins TRBV9 to TRBJ2-3; TRBD2 is a possible D gene (6 bases). Germline loops: CDR1 SGDLS, CDR2 YYNGEE. CDR3 length: 13 residues. Deletions cut 2 bases from V and 5 bases from J, with 9 bases between. The CDR3 protein is CASSVQAGDTQYF. CDR3 in DNA: TGTGCCAGCAGCGTCCAAGCGGGAGATACGCAGTATTTT.